The 22 T cell receptor beta chains below all came from one sample that was sequenced in a study of neurological immune-mediated disorders. TCRdb called the 5' RACE reads again in MiXCR, with one record for every CDR3 protein. The data hold tens of thousands of distinct CDR3 sequences, with around an eighth observed a single time. Sequencing was performed on PBMCs. All receptors come from a woman between 45 and 60 years old with HTLV-1-associated myelopathy (HAM/TSP).

This clonotype was seen ten or more times. The chain uses TRBV5-1 and TRBJ2-7; TRBD1 matches at 8 bases. V shed 0 bases, J shed 2 bases, and the junction held 10 bases outside the gene matches. Germline V gene sequence: CDR1 SGHRS, CDR2 YFSETQ. This CDR3 is built from 17 residues. CDR3 nucleotides: TGCGCCAGCAGCTTGGAGGCAGGGGGCGATGGAACCTACGAGCAGTACTTC. It codes for CASSLEAGGDGTYEQYF.

This clonotype was counted many times. The chain recombines TRBV5-1 with TRBJ2-2; 7 nucleotides align to TRBD2. Germline V gene sequence: CDR1 SGHRS, CDR2 YFSETQ. J gave up 6 bases and V 2 bases, and 16 bases lay outside the gene matches. The CDR3 consists of 18 residues. CDR3 loop: CASSFKSRPGTTAGELFF. CDR3 nucleotides: TGCGCCAGCAGCTTCAAGAGTAGACCCGGGACTACGGCCGGGGAGCTGTTTTTT.

This clonotype has at least ten counts. The chain uses TRBV12-3 or TRBV12-4 and TRBJ2-5; the D is unclear. V lost 7 bases to trimming and J lost 5 bases, with 14 bases between them. The CDR3 extends over 13 amino acids. Here the CDR3 reads CASTNSVGETQYF. The CDR3 DNA sequence: TGTGCCAGCACCAACAGCGTTGGGGAGACCCAGTACTTC.

This clonotype was counted ten times or more. The V and J genes are TRBV10-3 and TRBJ2-1; 10 bases fit TRBD1. Germline lookup yields CDR1 ENHRY and CDR2 SYGVKD. V lost 5 bases, J lost 6 bases, and 1 base stayed unmatched. The CDR3 is 13 residues long. CDR3 loop: CAISWTGGNEQFF. The CDR3 DNA reads as TGTGCCATCAGTTGGACAGGGGGCAATGAGCAGTTCTTC.

This clonotype was seen many times. This chain joins TRBV11-3 and TRBJ2-7; a possible D gene is TRBD2 (7 bases). Trimming pared 8 bases from V and 0 bases from J, leaving 8 bases between. Germline V CDR1 and CDR2: SGHNT, YENEEA. This CDR3 contains 12 residues. The CDR3 DNA reads as TGTGCCAGCGCGGGGGCCTCCTACGAGCAGTACTTC. Its translation: CASAGASYEQYF.

This clonotype was seen at least ten times. V usage is TRBV7-2 and J usage is TRBJ2-5, with D possibly TRBD2 on 6 matching bases. This CDR3 spans 13 amino acids. Germline V CDR1 and CDR2: SGHTA, FQGNSA. Trimming stripped 7 bases from V and 2 bases from J, with 11 bases between. The CDR3 sequence is CASKAGTQETQYF. CDR3 bases: TGTGCCAGCAAGGCAGGGACTCAAGAGACCCAGTACTTC.

In its sample, this clonotype is medium-sized. This chain joins TRBV20-1 and TRBJ1-1; perhaps TRBD1 as D (5 bases). Trimming left V 3 bases short and J 5 bases short, with 13 bases between. The CDR3 spans 13 residues. Germline loops: CDR1 DFQATT, CDR2 SNEGSKA (reference sequence). CDR3 residues: CSARGLWETEAFF. For the CDR3, the DNA is TGCAGTGCTAGGGGACTATGGGAAACTGAAGCTTTCTTT.

This clonotype occurred many times. The chain links TRBV20-1 to TRBJ2-1, with D possibly matching TRBD2 (5 bases). The CDR3 extends over 14 amino acids. The ends were cut back, 6 bases at V and 1 base at J, with 13 bases in the middle. Germline lookup yields CDR1 DFQATT and CDR2 SNEGSKA (reference sequence). CDR3 nucleotide sequence: TGCAGTGCAACCGACGGGAAATCCTACAATGAGCAGTTCTTC. It encodes CSATDGKSYNEQFF.

This clonotype was seen repeatedly, ten times or more. This sequence joins TRBV20-1 and TRBJ2-1; the D is unclear. Trimming removed 3 bases from V and 0 bases from J, with 9 bases in between. The CDR3 has 14 residues. The germline V gene has CDR1 DFQATT and CDR2 SNEGSKA (reference sequence). CDR3 bases: TGCAGTGCTAGGCACAGTAGCTCCTACAATGAGCAGTTCTTC. This codes for CSARHSSSYNEQFF.

This clonotype was counted many times. This chain connects TRBV5-5 to TRBJ1-4, with TRBD1 as a possible D gene (5 bases). The CDR3 length is 15 residues. Trimming took 0 bases from V and 4 from J, leaving 10 bases between them. Germline loops: CDR1 SGHKS, CDR2 YYEKEE (reference sequence). The CDR3 spells CASSLGGTSNEKLFF. In DNA form, the CDR3 reads TGTGCCAGCAGCTTGGGGGGGACCAGTAATGAAAAACTGTTTTTT.

This clonotype appeared many times. The V call is TRBV10-3, the J call TRBJ1-4, with D perhaps TRBD1 (5 bases). Deletions cut 5 bases from V and 12 bases from J, with 10 bases between. The CDR3 has 11 amino acids. Germline V lookup: CDR1 ENHRY, CDR2 SYGVKD. CDR3 protein: CAISSGTQLFF. DNA of the CDR3: TGTGCCATCAGTTCCGGGACCCAACTGTTTTTT.

In this sample, this clonotype turned up many times. The chain recombines TRBV25-1 with TRBJ1-1; possible D gene TRBD1, 5 bases. The CDR3 length is 15 residues. Between the trimmed V and J ends, which lost 3 bases and 0 bases, there was a span of 11 bases. The germline gives CDR1 MGHDK, CDR2 SYGVNS. The DNA of the CDR3 is TGTGCCAGCAGTGATTGGGGGGTTATGAACACTGAAGCTTTCTTT. Translated, it gives CASSDWGVMNTEAFF.

This rearrangement joins TRBV5-8 to TRBJ2-7; 7 bases match TRBD1. V was pared by 6 bases and J by 0 bases, with 6 bases of the junction left unmatched. Germline assignment: CDR1 SGHTS and CDR2 YDEGEE. The CDR3 sequence is 14 residues long. Here the CDR3 reads CASTWDRHSYEQYF. The DNA of the CDR3 is TGTGCCAGCACCTGGGACAGACACTCCTACGAGCAGTACTTC.

This clonotype appeared many times. The CDR3 DNA reads TGTGCCAGCACCAAAGACAGGGCTTACTATGGCTACACCTTC. Its translation is CASTKDRAYYGYTF. The J gene is TRBJ1-2, the V gene TRBV6-1; 7 nucleotides agree with TRBD1. This CDR3 is built from 14 residues. V shed 7 bases and J 3 bases; nucleotides not matched to a gene: 8. CDR1 and CDR2 (germline): MNHNS, SASEGT.

This clonotype was recorded at least ten times. The V gene is TRBV28, the J gene TRBJ1-2; 11 bases fit TRBD1. The ends lost 5 bases at V and 8 bases at J; junction bases unmatched: 4. The CDR3 covers 13 residues. CDR1 and CDR2 from the germline V gene are MDHEN and SYDVKM. The CDR3 sequence: CASSQDRGQGYTF. As DNA, the CDR3 is TGTGCCAGCAGTCAGGACAGGGGGCAAGGCTACACCTTC.

In this sample, this clonotype turned up many times. The V and J genes are TRBV20-1 and TRBJ2-2, with 7 bases that match TRBD2. The ends lost 5 bases at V and 5 bases at J; junction bases unmatched: 17. The CDR3 length is 17 residues. Germline V gene data show CDR1 as DFQATT and CDR2 as SNEGSKA (reference sequence). This CDR3 is CSARLLEFGGRTGELFF. For the CDR3, the DNA is TGCAGTGCTCGCCTCTTGGAGTTCGGGGGGAGGACCGGGGAGCTGTTTTTT.

In this sample, this clonotype turned up many times. The chain is built from TRBV20-1 and TRBJ1-1; 11 positions match TRBD1. This CDR3 has 15 amino acids. Looked up from germline, CDR1 is DFQATT and CDR2 is SNEGSKA (reference sequence). Trimming took 3 bases from V and 3 from J; bases not matched to a gene: 6. The CDR3 spells CSARPWDRGDTEAFF. CDR3 sequence (DNA): TGCAGTGCTAGGCCATGGGACAGGGGGGACACTGAAGCTTTCTTT.

The table lists this clonotype with many counts. The chain is built from TRBV7-8 and TRBJ1-4; possible D gene TRBD1, 6 bases. This CDR3 is 15 amino acids long. Trimming took off 5 bases at V and 0 bases at J, with 10 bases between the two ends. Germline V gene data show CDR1 as SGHVS and CDR2 as FQNEAQ. The CDR3 DNA sequence: TGTGCCAGCAGCCCGAGACAGGCAACTAATGAAAAACTGTTTTTT. It yields the protein CASSPRQATNEKLFF.

This clonotype was counted many times. V gene TRBV6-2 or TRBV6-3 combines with J gene TRBJ2-5; D gene unclear. Germline V gene sequence: CDR1 MNHEY, CDR2 SVGEGT. V lost 7 bases and J lost 2, with 11 bases in between. This CDR3 has 13 residues. The chain's CDR3 is CASKRVGQETQYF. CDR3 bases: TGTGCCAGCAAAAGGGTGGGACAAGAGACCCAGTACTTC.

This clonotype was detected ten times or more. This sequence joins TRBV19 and TRBJ1-2; tentatively, D is TRBD1 (5 bases). Trimming pared 4 bases from V and 8 bases from J, leaving 17 bases between. CDR1 and CDR2 (germline): LNHDA, SQIVND (reference sequence). This CDR3 comprises 14 residues. The CDR3 region is CASSTGTPQGGYTF. CDR3 in DNA: TGTGCCAGTAGTACCGGGACCCCCCAGGGCGGCTACACCTTC.

This clonotype came up many times. The chain has TRBV7-8 and TRBJ1-1, with D perhaps TRBD1 (6 bases). CDR3 length: 14 residues. With 4 bases removed from V and 0 bases from J, the gap between germline ends came to 9 bases. Germline V gene data show CDR1 as SGHVS and CDR2 as FQNEAQ. CDR3 in amino acids: CASSSGALNTEAFF. CDR3 sequence (DNA): TGTGCCAGCAGCTCAGGGGCCCTGAACACTGAAGCTTTCTTT.

The genes are TRBV4-1 and TRBJ2-3; 9 nucleotides line up with TRBD2. This CDR3 is 16 amino acids long. In germline, CDR1 is MGHRA, CDR2 YSYEKL. Germline trimming cut 0 bases from V and 6 bases from J; bases unmatched to any gene: 7. CDR3 region: CASSQDVAGGVDTQYF. As DNA, the CDR3 is TGCGCCAGCAGCCAAGACGTGGCGGGGGGGGTGGATACGCAGTATTTT.